The T cell receptor (beta chain) under discussion was sequenced for a study of tumor-infiltrating lymphocytes in primary liver carcinoma. Study in general: Surgery removed the patients' primary liver carcinoma. Patients were both men and women, whose ages ran from 30 to 69 years. General study points: Tumor top-250-clone fraction significantly exceeded that of blood (p = 0.039). Because the samples were bulk unsorted, the study did not compare CD4+ and CD8+ repertoires.

The ends lost 5 bases at V and 4 bases at J; junction bases unmatched: 5. The length of the CDR3 is 13 residues. The germline gives CDR1 SQVTM, CDR2 ANQGSEA. As concerns this clonotype: Its antigen is not known. Because it lacks the conserved phenylalanine or tryptophan at the end, this CDR3 is likely a read error.

The input was approximately 500 ng total RNA; TCR beta cDNA was made from it with a constant-region primer. A slightly modified ARM-PCR protocol with three nested multiplex PCR rounds produced these TCR beta libraries. With TRBV1-TRBV30 forward primers and a C-beta reverse primer, the first two PCR rounds were run for approximately 9 cycles each. Each CDR3 protein is one row after TCRdb ran MiXCR on the multiplex PCR reads. Of a few hundred thousand distinct CDR3 sequences listed, 50% to 75% are singletons. Germline DNA was also extracted, while the blood RNA originated from unsorted whole blood. This receptor was identified in a woman under 40 with primary liver carcinoma and hepatitis B virus infection. The chain has TRBV29-1 and TRBJ2-5; 9 bases fit TRBD1. Sequenced material: peripheral blood. CDR3 sequence: CSVQQGAGETQYL. CDR3 nucleotide sequence: TGCAGCGTTCAACAGGGGGCCGGAGAGACCCAGTACTTA.